Listed below are T cell receptor beta chains from one sample, sequenced in a study of blood T cell repertoires in COVID-19. Using immunoSEQ multiplex PCR, the repertoire was profiled, and TCRdb retains in-frame clones only, with some absent. The profile shows fewer than 200,000 clones, about 74% of them singletons. The sequenced sample consisted of peripheral blood. The receptors derive from a woman over 75 with acute or convalescent COVID-19. The CDR3 runs from the conserved cysteine through the conserved F or W. D genes are given only for firm matches. The listing skips clone size in some rows; elsewhere it reads once, few, many or a size class.

CDR3 length: 17; clone size: NA; D gene: NA; V gene: TRBV30; J gene: TRBJ1-5; CDR3 protein: CAWSTGLGAELRQPQHF; CDR3 DNA: TGTGCCTGGAGTACGGGACTAGGGGCGGAACTTCGTCAGCCCCAGCATTTT
CDR3 length: 14; clone size: NA; D gene: TRBD2; V gene: TRBV4-2; J gene: TRBJ2-7; CDR3 protein: CASSPLTSADKQYF; CDR3 DNA: TGTGCCAGCAGCCCTCTCACTAGCGCTGACAAGCAGTACTTC
CDR3 length: 13; clone size: NA; D gene: NA; V gene: TRBV9; J gene: TRBJ2-3; CDR3 protein: CASSVATTDTQYF; CDR3 DNA: TGTGCCAGCAGCGTTGCTACGACAGATACGCAGTATTTT
CDR3 length: 13; clone size: few; D gene: NA; V gene: TRBV7-8; J gene: TRBJ2-1; CDR3 protein: CASSSQMDSMKFF; CDR3 DNA: TGTGCCAGCAGTTCACAAATGGACAGCATGAAGTTCTTC
CDR3 length: 15; clone size: NA; D gene: NA; V gene: TRBV4-1; J gene: TRBJ2-7; CDR3 protein: CASSHFRDTSYEQYF; CDR3 DNA: TGCGCCAGCAGCCACTTCCGGGACACCAGCTACGAGCAGTACTTC
CDR3 length: 18; clone size: NA; D gene: NA; V gene: TRBV2; J gene: TRBJ1-4; CDR3 protein: CASSLTFRDTGGREKLFF; CDR3 DNA: TGTGCCAGCAGTCTAACCTTTCGGGACACGGGAGGTCGAGAAAAACTGTTTTTT
CDR3 length: 14; clone size: NA; D gene: NA; V gene: TRBV19; J gene: TRBJ1-4; CDR3 protein: CASSIRQGGEKLFF; CDR3 DNA: TGTGCCAGTAGTATTAGGCAAGGAGGCGAAAAACTGTTTTTT
CDR3 length: 15; clone size: NA; D gene: TRBD1; V gene: TRBV18; J gene: TRBJ2-7; CDR3 protein: CASSPGTVSSYEQYF; CDR3 DNA: TGTGCCAGCTCGCCTGGGACAGTCAGCTCCTACGAGCAGTACTTC
CDR3 length: 15; clone size: NA; D gene: NA; V gene: TRBV28; J gene: TRBJ1-4; CDR3 protein: CASSWVGQENEKLFF; CDR3 DNA: TGTGCCAGCAGCTGGGTGGGGCAGGAGAATGAAAAACTGTTTTTT
CDR3 length: 18; clone size: few; D gene: TRBD2; V gene: TRBV7-2; J gene: TRBJ2-7; CDR3 protein: CASSLGPSGILGIGEQYF; CDR3 DNA: TGTGCCAGCAGCTTAGGGCCTAGCGGGATCCTTGGGATTGGCGAGCAGTACTTC
CDR3 length: 14; clone size: NA; D gene: NA; V gene: TRBV6-1; J gene: TRBJ2-2; CDR3 protein: CASSESRSYGELFF; CDR3 DNA: TGTGCCAGCAGTGAAAGCCGATCATACGGGGAGCTGTTTTTT
CDR3 length: 15; clone size: many; D gene: NA; V gene: TRBV4-2; J gene: TRBJ2-1; CDR3 protein: CASSAETGWNNEQFF; CDR3 DNA: TGTGCCAGCAGCGCGGAGACTGGTTGGAACAATGAGCAGTTCTTC
CDR3 length: 14; clone size: few; D gene: NA; V gene: TRBV28; J gene: TRBJ1-5; CDR3 protein: CASTPQGTNQPQHF; CDR3 DNA: TGTGCCAGCACCCCTCAGGGGACGAATCAGCCCCAGCATTTT
CDR3 length: 16; clone size: NA; D gene: TRBD2; V gene: TRBV5-4; J gene: TRBJ2-1; CDR3 protein: CASSLGNSGPYNEQFF; CDR3 DNA: TGTGCCAGCAGCTTGGGGAATAGCGGGCCTTACAATGAGCAGTTCTTC
CDR3 length: 17; clone size: few; D gene: NA; V gene: TRBV12-5; J gene: TRBJ2-6; CDR3 protein: CASGLALGGAGANVLTF; CDR3 DNA: TGTGCTAGTGGTTTGGCACTAGGAGGTGCTGGGGCCAACGTCCTGACTTTC
CDR3 length: 13; clone size: few; D gene: NA; V gene: TRBV7-2; J gene: TRBJ1-2; CDR3 protein: CASPSIENYGYTF; CDR3 DNA: TGTGCCAGCCCCTCCATTGAGAACTATGGCTACACCTTC
CDR3 length: 14; clone size: NA; D gene: TRBD2; V gene: TRBV18; J gene: TRBJ2-1; CDR3 protein: CASSPPSGPNEQFF; CDR3 DNA: TGTGCCAGCTCACCCCCTAGCGGACCCAATGAGCAGTTCTTC
CDR3 length: 18; clone size: NA; D gene: TRBD2; V gene: TRBV6-2/TRBV6-3; J gene: TRBJ2-2; CDR3 protein: CASSYSTSGRANTGELFF; CDR3 DNA: TGTGCCAGCAGTTACTCGACTAGCGGGAGGGCGAACACCGGGGAGCTGTTTTTT
CDR3 length: 15; clone size: NA; D gene: NA; V gene: TRBV7-9; J gene: TRBJ1-4; CDR3 protein: CASSLGVGGNEKLFF; CDR3 DNA: TGTGCCAGCAGCTTAGGTGTTGGGGGCAATGAAAAACTGTTTTTT
CDR3 length: 14; clone size: few; D gene: NA; V gene: TRBV4-3; J gene: TRBJ1-5; CDR3 protein: CASSQGLSNQPQHF; CDR3 DNA: TGCGCCAGCAGCCAGGGGCTAAGCAATCAGCCCCAGCATTTT
CDR3 length: 13; clone size: few; D gene: NA; V gene: TRBV27; J gene: TRBJ2-3; CDR3 protein: CASSIPGADTQYF; CDR3 DNA: TGTGCCAGCAGTATCCCGGGTGCAGATACGCAGTATTTT
CDR3 length: 14; clone size: NA; D gene: NA; V gene: TRBV5-1; J gene: TRBJ1-4; CDR3 protein: CASSLQGGNEKLFF; CDR3 DNA: TGCGCCAGCAGCTTACAGGGTGGTAATGAAAAACTGTTTTTT
CDR3 length: 14; clone size: NA; D gene: NA; V gene: TRBV4-3; J gene: TRBJ1-4; CDR3 protein: CASSPTGMNEKLFF; CDR3 DNA: TGCGCCAGCAGCCCTACAGGGATGAATGAAAAACTGTTTTTT
CDR3 length: 12; clone size: NA; D gene: NA; V gene: TRBV5-4; J gene: TRBJ2-3; CDR3 protein: CASSFSGGTQYF; CDR3 DNA: TGTGCCAGCAGCTTTTCCGGAGGTACGCAGTATTTT
CDR3 length: 15; clone size: NA; D gene: NA; V gene: TRBV5-6; J gene: TRBJ2-3; CDR3 protein: CASSLGSGSTDTQYF; CDR3 DNA: TGTGCCAGCAGCTTGGGGAGCGGAAGCACAGATACGCAGTATTTT
CDR3 length: 14; clone size: NA; D gene: TRBD2; V gene: TRBV30; J gene: TRBJ2-1; CDR3 protein: CAWVLAGARDEQFF; CDR3 DNA: TGTGCCTGGGTCCTAGCGGGAGCGAGGGATGAGCAGTTCTTC
CDR3 length: 16; clone size: few; D gene: NA; V gene: TRBV9; J gene: TRBJ1-3; CDR3 protein: CASSVGDGGPGNTIYF; CDR3 DNA: TGTGCCAGCAGCGTAGGGGACGGGGGGCCGGGAAACACCATATATTTT
CDR3 length: 13; clone size: NA; D gene: TRBD1; V gene: TRBV5-1; J gene: TRBJ2-1; CDR3 protein: CASSRLGQAEQFF; CDR3 DNA: TGCGCCAGCAGTCGACTCGGACAGGCCGAGCAGTTCTTC
CDR3 length: 15; clone size: NA; D gene: NA; V gene: TRBV9; J gene: TRBJ2-2; CDR3 protein: CASSVGTHDTGELFF; CDR3 DNA: TGTGCCAGCAGCGTAGGCACTCACGACACCGGGGAGCTGTTTTTT
CDR3 length: 13; clone size: NA; D gene: NA; V gene: TRBV6-6; J gene: TRBJ1-1; CDR3 protein: CASSESTDRQAFF; CDR3 DNA: TGTGCCAGCAGCGAATCTACAGACCGGCAAGCTTTCTTT
CDR3 length: 15; clone size: NA; D gene: TRBD1; V gene: TRBV7-2; J gene: TRBJ1-4; CDR3 protein: CASSGRTGGLEKLFF; CDR3 DNA: TGTGCCAGCAGCGGACGGACAGGGGGCCTTGAAAAACTGTTTTTT
CDR3 length: 19; clone size: NA; D gene: NA; V gene: TRBV21-1; J gene: TRBJ2-5; CDR3 protein: CASSKKGSGRETFGETQYF; CDR3 DNA: TGTGCCAGCAGCAAAAAAGGAAGCGGGAGAGAGACTTTCGGGGAGACCCAGTACTTC
CDR3 length: 18; clone size: NA; D gene: TRBD2; V gene: TRBV28; J gene: TRBJ2-1; CDR3 protein: CASSFLGLAVSSYNEQFF; CDR3 DNA: TGTGCCAGCAGTTTCCTTGGACTAGCGGTGAGCTCCTACAATGAGCAGTTCTTC
CDR3 length: 14; clone size: NA; D gene: TRBD2; V gene: TRBV3-1/TRBV3-2; J gene: TRBJ2-5; CDR3 protein: CASSQDSGRETQYF; CDR3 DNA: TGTGCCAGCAGCCAAGATAGCGGGAGAGAGACCCAGTACTTC
CDR3 length: 14; clone size: NA; D gene: NA; V gene: TRBV7-3; J gene: TRBJ2-7; CDR3 protein: CASSLIPGPYEQYF; CDR3 DNA: TGTGCCAGCAGCTTAATACCAGGGCCCTACGAGCAGTACTTC
CDR3 length: 16; clone size: once; D gene: TRBD1; V gene: TRBV7-8; J gene: TRBJ2-5; CDR3 protein: CASSPPGDRGLETQYF; CDR3 DNA: TGTGCCAGCAGCCCCCCGGGGGACAGGGGGCTCGAGACCCAGTACTTC
CDR3 length: 16; clone size: NA; D gene: TRBD1; V gene: TRBV7-9; J gene: TRBJ1-6; CDR3 protein: CASSLPGTGDDSPLHF; CDR3 DNA: TGTGCCAGCAGCTTACCCGGGACAGGGGATGATTCACCCCTCCACTTT
CDR3 length: 14; clone size: NA; D gene: TRBD1; V gene: TRBV2; J gene: TRBJ2-4; CDR3 protein: CARGTADEQNIQYF; CDR3 DNA: TGTGCCAGAGGGACAGCTGACGAACAAAACATTCAGTACTTC
CDR3 length: 14; clone size: few; D gene: NA; V gene: TRBV7-2; J gene: TRBJ1-2; CDR3 protein: CASSLAVANYGYTF; CDR3 DNA: TGTGCCAGCAGCTTAGCCGTAGCTAACTATGGCTACACCTTC
CDR3 length: 16; clone size: NA; D gene: NA; V gene: TRBV2; J gene: TRBJ2-7; CDR3 protein: CASSEWGDIPSYEQYF; CDR3 DNA: TGTGCCAGCAGTGAATGGGGGGATATTCCCTCCTACGAGCAGTACTTC
CDR3 length: 17; clone size: NA; D gene: NA; V gene: TRBV4-3; J gene: TRBJ1-4; CDR3 protein: CASSQDFPTEINEKLFF; CDR3 DNA: TGCGCCAGCAGCCAAGATTTTCCCACGGAGATAAATGAAAAACTGTTTTTT
CDR3 length: 16; clone size: few; D gene: TRBD1; V gene: TRBV27; J gene: TRBJ1-5; CDR3 protein: CASSQWDRTSNQPQHF; CDR3 DNA: TGTGCCAGCAGTCAATGGGACAGGACTAGCAATCAGCCCCAGCATTTT
CDR3 length: 16; clone size: NA; D gene: NA; V gene: TRBV7-2; J gene: TRBJ1-6; CDR3 protein: CASSLVAGRDNSPLHF; CDR3 DNA: TGTGCCAGCAGCTTAGTGGCAGGGAGGGATAATTCACCCCTCCACTTT
CDR3 length: 16; clone size: NA; D gene: TRBD2; V gene: TRBV19; J gene: TRBJ2-2; CDR3 protein: CASSLVSGWSTGELFF; CDR3 DNA: TGTGCCAGTAGTTTGGTTAGCGGGTGGTCCACCGGGGAGCTGTTTTTT
CDR3 length: 15; clone size: NA; D gene: TRBD2; V gene: TRBV27; J gene: TRBJ2-3; CDR3 protein: CASSLGSGRGDTQYF; CDR3 DNA: TGTGCCAGCAGTTTGGGTAGCGGGAGGGGAGATACGCAGTATTTT
CDR3 length: 13; clone size: NA; D gene: TRBD1; V gene: TRBV30; J gene: TRBJ1-1; CDR3 protein: CAWGGQGKEGAFF; CDR3 DNA: TGTGCCTGGGGGGGACAGGGCAAAGAGGGAGCTTTCTTT
CDR3 length: 13; clone size: NA; D gene: NA; V gene: TRBV24-1; J gene: TRBJ1-3; CDR3 protein: CATSSYSGNTIYF; CDR3 DNA: TGTGCCACCAGTAGCTACTCTGGAAACACCATATATTTT
CDR3 length: 14; clone size: NA; D gene: NA; V gene: TRBV2; J gene: TRBJ1-5; CDR3 protein: CASSGENFNQPQHF; CDR3 DNA: TGTGCCAGCAGTGGGGAGAACTTCAATCAGCCCCAGCATTTT
CDR3 length: 13; clone size: NA; D gene: TRBD1; V gene: TRBV7-8; J gene: TRBJ1-2; CDR3 protein: CASSFRTGWGYTF; CDR3 DNA: TGTGCCAGCAGCTTTCGGACAGGGTGGGGCTACACCTTC
CDR3 length: 16; clone size: few; D gene: TRBD2; V gene: TRBV7-2; J gene: TRBJ2-5; CDR3 protein: CASSLVKSAGEETQYF; CDR3 DNA: TGTGCCAGCAGCTTAGTAAAATCCGCGGGAGAAGAGACCCAGTACTTC
CDR3 length: 12; clone size: NA; D gene: NA; V gene: TRBV30; J gene: TRBJ1-3; CDR3 protein: CAWKKAGNTIYF; CDR3 DNA: TGTGCCTGGAAGAAAGCCGGAAACACCATATATTTT
CDR3 length: 16; clone size: NA; D gene: TRBD2; V gene: TRBV7-2; J gene: TRBJ2-1; CDR3 protein: CASSLKAGVYDNEQFF; CDR3 DNA: TGTGCCAGCAGCTTAAAAGCGGGAGTTTACGACAATGAGCAGTTCTTC
CDR3 length: 18; clone size: NA; D gene: NA; V gene: TRBV11-2; J gene: TRBJ1-2; CDR3 protein: CASSEVTRDTVTNYGYTF; CDR3 DNA: TGTGCCAGCAGCGAGGTTACTCGGGACACCGTCACAAACTATGGCTACACCTTC
CDR3 length: 15; clone size: NA; D gene: TRBD2; V gene: TRBV2; J gene: TRBJ2-3; CDR3 protein: CASSETLAGAHTQYF; CDR3 DNA: TGTGCCAGCAGTGAGACGCTAGCGGGAGCCCATACGCAGTATTTT